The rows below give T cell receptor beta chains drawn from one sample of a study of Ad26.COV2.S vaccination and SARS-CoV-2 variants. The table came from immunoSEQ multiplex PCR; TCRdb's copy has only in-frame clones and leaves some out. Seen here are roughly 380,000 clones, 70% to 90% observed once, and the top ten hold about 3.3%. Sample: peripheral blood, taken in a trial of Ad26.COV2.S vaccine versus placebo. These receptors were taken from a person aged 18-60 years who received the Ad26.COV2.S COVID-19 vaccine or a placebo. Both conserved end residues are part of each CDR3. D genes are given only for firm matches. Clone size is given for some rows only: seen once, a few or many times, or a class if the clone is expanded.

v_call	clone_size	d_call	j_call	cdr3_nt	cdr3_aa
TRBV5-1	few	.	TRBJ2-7	TGCGCCAGCAGCTTGGAGGGTAGTGGAAGGAAGCAGTACTTC	CASSLEGSGRKQYF
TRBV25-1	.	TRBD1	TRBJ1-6	TGTGCCAGCAGTGAACTTAAGGGGGCTCGGAATTCACCCCTCCACTTT	CASSELKGARNSPLHF
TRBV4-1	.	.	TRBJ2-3	TGCGCCAGCAGCACGCAGTATTTT	CASSTQYF
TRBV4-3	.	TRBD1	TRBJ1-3	TGCGCCAGCAGCCAGACAGGGTGGTCTGGAAACACCATATATTTT	CASSQTGWSGNTIYF
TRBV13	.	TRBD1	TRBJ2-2	TGTGCCAGCAGCATCGAAGGACAGGGGATCGGGGAGCTGTTTTTT	CASSIEGQGIGELFF
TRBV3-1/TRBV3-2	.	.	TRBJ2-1	TGTGCCAGCAGCCAAGCCCTATCATACAATGAGCAGTTCTTC	CASSQALSYNEQFF
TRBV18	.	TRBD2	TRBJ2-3	TGTGCCAGCTCCCCGCTAGCGGGCACAGATACGCAGTATTTT	CASSPLAGTDTQYF
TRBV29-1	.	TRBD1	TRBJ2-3	TGCAGCGGCACACGGACAGGGTCAGATACGCAGTATTTT	CSGTRTGSDTQYF
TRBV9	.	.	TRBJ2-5	TGTGCCAGCACCTTTGACGGGGGAGAAGAGACCCAGTACTTC	CASTFDGGEETQYF
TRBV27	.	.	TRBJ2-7	TGTGCCAGCAGTTTAGTAGCAGGGGTTAGCGAGCAGTACTTC	CASSLVAGVSEQYF
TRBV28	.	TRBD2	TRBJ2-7	TGTGCCAGCAGTTTAGCCGTTAGCGGGAGTGGACCCTCCTACGAGCAGTACTTC	CASSLAVSGSGPSYEQYF
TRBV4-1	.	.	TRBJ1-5	TGCGCCAGCAGCCAAGGGCGGGCAGGGGCCTCCTATCAGCCCCAGCATTTT	CASSQGRAGASYQPQHF
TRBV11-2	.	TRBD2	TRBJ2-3	TGTGCCAGCGGGGATAGCGGGGGGGCCGCGAATACGCAGTATTTT	CASGDSGGAANTQYF
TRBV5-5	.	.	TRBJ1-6	TGTGCCAGCAGCCCGAGTCCGGCGGGAGATCTGAGCTCCTATAATTCACCCCTCCACTTT	CASSPSPAGDLSSYNSPLHF
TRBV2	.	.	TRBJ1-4	TGTGCCAGCACCCGCCAAGCAGCAACTAATGAAAAACTGTTTTTT	CASTRQAATNEKLFF
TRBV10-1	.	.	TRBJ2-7	TGCGCCCGCTCCTCCGGCAGACCGTACGAGCAGTACTTC	CARSSGRPYEQYF
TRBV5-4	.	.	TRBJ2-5	TGTGCCAGCAGCTTTGGGGTCGTGGACCAAGAGACCCAGTACTTC	CASSFGVVDQETQYF